This T cell receptor (beta chain) was sequenced during a study of blood T cell repertoires in COVID-19. Repertoires were generated with immunoSEQ multiplex PCR, while TCRdb's copy carries only in-frame clones and drops some. Of almost 90,000 clones listed, roughly 91% were seen once; the top ten hold about 6.3%. J lost 10 bases, V lost 3 bases, and 10 bases had no gene match. The CDR3 consists of 17 residues. Germline CDR1 reads SGDLS; CDR2 reads YYNGEE. The chain couples TRBV9 to TRBJ2-1, with 16 bases that match TRBD2. The sequence came from a young man with COVID-19, enrolled during active disease. The material sequenced was peripheral blood. This CDR3 is CASSAGPGTSGREEQFF. The CDR3, as DNA: TGTGCCAGCAGCGCCGGGCCCGGGACTAGCGGGAGGGAAGAGCAGTTCTTC.